The rows below give T cell receptor beta chains drawn from one sample of a study of prognosis after radiotherapy for stage I lung cancer. Each CDR3 protein gets one entry after TCRdb re-called the multiplex PCR reads with MiXCR. The table lists about 16,000 distinct CDR3 sequences, just under 45% of them singletons. Source: PBMCs, taken before or after stereotactic body radiation therapy (not recorded which). These TCRs come from a donor aged 50 or older with non-small cell lung cancer. The CDR3 runs from the conserved cysteine through the conserved F or W. Each record gives: V gene, J gene, CDR3 protein.

V gene: TRBV6-1
J gene: TRBJ1-1
CDR3 protein: CASSEGIYTEAFF

V gene: TRBV5-1
J gene: TRBJ2-7
CDR3 protein: CASSLEAGINYEQYF

V gene: TRBV28
J gene: TRBJ2-2
CDR3 protein: CASISTPATGELFF

V gene: TRBV12-3/TRBV12-4
J gene: TRBJ1-1
CDR3 protein: CASSSGPATEAFF

V gene: TRBV12-3/TRBV12-4
J gene: TRBJ2-3
CDR3 protein: CASSFGLAGGTDTQYF

V gene: TRBV7-9
J gene: TRBJ2-3
CDR3 protein: CASSLLSGVDTQYF

V gene: TRBV19
J gene: TRBJ2-3
CDR3 protein: CASSILGGDTQYF

V gene: TRBV28
J gene: TRBJ1-2
CDR3 protein: CASSIQGLPSGGYTF

V gene: TRBV28
J gene: TRBJ1-1
CDR3 protein: CASSLPSGVHTEAFF

V gene: TRBV4-1
J gene: TRBJ2-5
CDR3 protein: CASSQDRLAGSSGETQYF

V gene: TRBV6-9
J gene: TRBJ1-6
CDR3 protein: CASSYAEGDSYNSPLHF

V gene: TRBV5-1
J gene: TRBJ1-4
CDR3 protein: CASSLGTGLSEKLFF

V gene: TRBV24-1
J gene: TRBJ2-1
CDR3 protein: CATSDLSGRGASEQFF

V gene: TRBV6-1
J gene: TRBJ1-3
CDR3 protein: CASRTLFSGNTIYF

V gene: TRBV7-9
J gene: TRBJ1-2
CDR3 protein: CASSLGRGNYGYTF

V gene: TRBV7-9
J gene: TRBJ2-5
CDR3 protein: CASNALSVQETQYF

V gene: TRBV5-6
J gene: TRBJ1-6
CDR3 protein: CASSLGENSPLHF

V gene: TRBV13
J gene: TRBJ2-7
CDR3 protein: CASSFGDLGRNEQYF

V gene: TRBV5-1
J gene: TRBJ1-6
CDR3 protein: CASSLDRPSDFPHF

V gene: TRBV6-1
J gene: TRBJ2-2
CDR3 protein: CASSLTGELFF